One sample yielded the 17 T cell receptor beta chains listed below, sequenced in a study of T cells in tuberculosis. Assay: immunoSEQ multiplex PCR; the TCRdb copy retains only in-frame clones and omits some. The data show about 59,000 clones, about 76% seen once. After thawing and overnight rest, PBMC were stained with GMM-loaded CD1B tetramer, viability dye and anti-CD3 for sorting. C32 glucose monomycolate from Rhodococcus equi was loaded onto the CD1B tetramers. The sample was CD1b-GMM tetramer-negative cells sorted from PBMCs. These receptors came from an adult woman with latent tuberculosis.

This clone has just a few counts. The rearrangement links TRBV9 to TRBJ2-1; 8 bases fit TRBD1. The V gene's germline CDR1 is SGDLS and CDR2 YYNGEE. The CDR3 has 17 residues. The ends lost 3 bases at V and 0 bases at J; junction bases unmatched: 8. The CDR3 is CASSGDRGISSYNEQFF. The DNA of the CDR3 is TGTGCCAGCAGCGGAGACAGGGGAATTAGCTCCTACAATGAGCAGTTCTTC.

The chain is built from TRBV29-1 and TRBJ1-1; 8 bases are a match to TRBD1. Germline V CDR1 and CDR2: SQVTM, ANQGSEA. This CDR3 has 12 residues. Trimming took 4 bases from V and 4 from J; bases not matched to a gene: 2. The CDR3 DNA is TGCAGCGTTGTGCAGGGGGCCACTGAAGCTTTCTTT. This sequence encodes CSVVQGATEAFF.

The chain combines TRBV18 with TRBJ1-3; 7 bases agree with TRBD1. The germline V gene has CDR1 KGHSH and CDR2 LQKENI. CDR3 length: 16 residues. With V trimmed by 4 bases and J by 0 bases, 6 bases remained unmatched. CDR3 in DNA: TGTGCCAGCTCACGGACAGGCAGAAACTCTGGAAACACCATATATTTT. Translation gives CASSRTGRNSGNTIYF.

This clone appeared a single time. The rearrangement uses TRBV2 and TRBJ1-5; D is uncertain. V lost 4 bases, J lost 4 bases, and 11 bases lay in between. In germline, CDR1 is SNHLY, CDR2 FYNNEI. The length of the CDR3 is 14 residues. The CDR3 loop reads CASSGTSSNQPQHF. CDR3 bases: TGTGCCAGCAGTGGCACCAGTTCAAATCAGCCCCAGCATTTT. The full variable domain, in which reference TRBV2 and TRBJ1-5 provide the parts outside the CDR3, is EPEVTQTPSHQVTQMGQEVILRCVPISNHLYFYWYRQILGQKVEFLVSFYNNEISEKSEIFDDQFSVERPDGSNFTLKIRSTKLEDSAMYFCASSGTSSNQPQHFGDGTRLSIL.

This sequence joins TRBV4-2 and TRBJ1-4; D is ambiguous. The CDR3 is made up of 16 amino acids. V lost 0 bases to trimming and J lost 10 bases, with 18 bases between them. CDR1 LGHNA and CDR2 YNFKEQ come from the germline V gene. The CDR3 DNA follows: TGTGCCAGCAGCCAAGAACGGCGAGGGTCGGTGGGAAAACTGTTTTTT. This gives the protein CASSQERRGSVGKLFF.

The genes are TRBV7-2 and TRBJ2-3, with TRBD2 as a possible D gene (7 bases). Per germline, CDR1 SGHTA and CDR2 FQGNSA. V was cut by 4 bases and J by 7 bases, with 21 bases left in between. This CDR3 spans 16 amino acids. The CDR3 region is CASSSRLGGERNTQYF. For the CDR3, the DNA is TGTGCCAGCAGCTCCCGCTTAGGGGGGGAGAGGAATACGCAGTATTTT.

The chain joins TRBV19 to TRBJ1-2, with D uncertain. The length of the CDR3 is 14 residues. Germline values: CDR1 LNHDA, CDR2 SQIVND (reference sequence). Trimming took 3 bases from V and 3 from J, leaving 11 bases between them. CDR3 DNA sequence: TGTGCCAGTAGTATGGAACTCGCGGACTATGGCTACACCTTC. This translates into CASSMELADYGYTF.

This chain links TRBV7-9 with TRBJ2-6; a possible D gene is TRBD1 (6 bases). V dropped 5 bases and J dropped 0 bases, with 17 bases sitting between them. Germline V gene data show CDR1 as SEHNR and CDR2 as FQNEAQ (reference sequence). The CDR3 is 18 residues long. The CDR3 is CASSPNRVLSSGANVLTF. For the CDR3, the DNA is TGTGCCAGCAGCCCCAACAGGGTTCTAAGCTCTGGGGCCAACGTCCTGACTTTC.

This chain links TRBV6-4 with TRBJ2-3; 11 positions agree with TRBD2. The germline V gene encodes CDR1 MRHNA and CDR2 SNTAGT. The CDR3 loop spans 15 amino acids. Losses at the gene ends were 5 bases for V and 3 bases for J; bases not matched to a gene: 4. The CDR3 here is CASSPTSGRTDTQYF. For the CDR3, the DNA is TGTGCCAGCAGTCCCACTAGCGGGAGAACAGATACGCAGTATTTT.

This sequence joins TRBV4-2 and TRBJ2-7, with 11 bases lining up with TRBD2. This CDR3 is 15 amino acids long. Per germline, CDR1 LGHNA and CDR2 YNFKEQ. V lost 4 bases and J lost 4; bases outside the gene matches: 6. CDR3 in amino acids: CASSLTTSGNYEQYF. DNA for the CDR3: TGTGCCAGCAGCCTCACGACTAGCGGGAATTACGAGCAGTACTTC.

This chain joins TRBV11-3 and TRBJ2-1; TRBD2 aligns across 8 bases. There are 15 residues in the CDR3. The ends lost 5 bases at V and 6 bases at J; junction bases unmatched: 9. From germline, CDR1 is SGHNT and CDR2 YENEEA. DNA for the CDR3: TGTGCCAGCAGCCCCACGGGGGGGGCGGGCAATGAGCAGTTCTTC. Encoded protein: CASSPTGGAGNEQFF.

The chain couples TRBV7-9 to TRBJ2-7; no reliable D call. Trimming left V 5 bases short and J 4 bases short, with 12 bases between. The germline V gene has CDR1 SEHNR and CDR2 FQNEAQ (reference sequence). This CDR3 has 13 residues. Here the CDR3 DNA reads TGTGCCAGCAGCAGTATAACTGGTTACGAGCAGTACTTC. It translates to CASSSITGYEQYF.

As DNA, the CDR3 is TGCAGCGTTGAAGATAATTCCTACGAGCAGTACTTC. Its translation: CSVEDNSYEQYF. The chain recombines TRBV29-1 with TRBJ2-7; the D is unclear. Trimming removed 0 bases at V and 1 base at J, with 4 bases between. CDR3 size: 12 residues. From germline, CDR1 is SQVTM and CDR2 ANQGSEA.

This clone has only one observation. The J gene is TRBJ1-3, the V gene TRBV5-1; possible D gene TRBD1, 5 bases. The CDR3 loop spans 15 amino acids. With 5 bases removed from V and 0 bases from J, the gap between germline ends came to 12 bases. Germline loops: CDR1 SGHRS, CDR2 YFSETQ. The CDR3 region is CASSPTGNSGNTIYF. CDR3 nucleotide sequence: TGCGCCAGCAGTCCAACAGGAAACTCTGGAAACACCATATATTTT.

In this sample, this clone turned up once. CDR3 loop: CASSPLGTGLTGELFF. DNA for the CDR3: TGTGCCAGCTCACCCCTGGGGACAGGGCTCACCGGGGAGCTGTTTTTT. The chain recombines TRBV18 with TRBJ2-2; 9 bases match TRBD1. The CDR3 covers 16 residues. Trimming at V came to 3 bases and at J to 4 bases, leaving 6 bases not matched to a gene. Germline CDR1 and CDR2: KGHSH and LQKENI. The full variable domain, completed using reference TRBV18 and TRBJ2-2, is NAGVMQNPRHLVRRRGQEARLRCSPMKGHSHVYWYRQLPEEGLKFMVYLQKENIIDESGMPKERFSAEFPKEGPSILRIQQVVRGDSAAYFCASSPLGTGLTGELFFGEGSRLTVL.

The genes are TRBV13 and TRBJ1-2; D might be TRBD1 (5 bases). The CDR3 is made up of 14 amino acids. Germline loops: CDR1 PRHDT, CDR2 FYEKMQ (reference sequence). V lost 5 bases and J lost 8, with 18 bases in between. For the CDR3, the DNA is TGTGCCAGCAGCGGCCTGACCAGGGTCTGGGGCTACACCTTC. Protein sequence: CASSGLTRVWGYTF.

V gene TRBV5-1 combines with J gene TRBJ2-7, with D possibly being TRBD2 (6 bases). Germline V gives CDR1 SGHRS, CDR2 YFSETQ. V lost 4 bases and J 2 bases, leaving 13 bases between the germline ends. The CDR3 contains 14 residues. The CDR3 region has the DNA TGCGCCAGCAGCCGCGGGACGTCAACCTACGAGCAGTACTTC. Its translation: CASSRGTSTYEQYF.